A selection of T cell receptor beta chains follows, all from one sample in a study of T cell changes during pregnancy in multiple sclerosis. Profiled with immunoSEQ multiplex PCR; TCRdb holds only in-frame clones, not every one. The sample includes tens of thousands of clones, over 75% of them seen just once. The material sequenced was CD4+ T cells from peripheral blood mononuclear cells, taken before pregnancy. These receptor sequences come from a female donor with multiple sclerosis, enrolled in a pregnancy study. The CDR3 runs from the conserved cysteine through the conserved F or W. Fields, in order: CDR3 DNA, CDR3 protein, J gene, V gene, D gene, clone size. A D gene is named only where the DNA matches it firmly. For some rows the clone size is stated as once, few or many, or as a class when expanded; others skip it.

TGTGCCAGCAGCGTCGATTTAGCCTCGAGCTACGAGCAGTACTTC	CASSVDLASSYEQYF	TRBJ2-7	TRBV9	.	.
TGTGCCAGCAGCTTAGTCGGACTCAATGAGCAGTTCTTC	CASSLVGLNEQFF	TRBJ2-1	TRBV7-9	.	once
TGTGCCAGCAGTCCGGGGGAGGGTGAGCAGTTCTTC	CASSPGEGEQFF	TRBJ2-1	TRBV27	TRBD2	.
TGTGCCTGGAGTGGACAGGATCCCTACGAGCAGTACTTC	CAWSGQDPYEQYF	TRBJ2-7	TRBV30	.	.
TGTGCCAGCAGCTTGGGGACAGGGTCGAGCTATGGCTACACCTTC	CASSLGTGSSYGYTF	TRBJ1-2	TRBV11-2	TRBD1	.
TGCAGCGTCCGACCCCCTGGGAGCTCCTACGAGCAGTACTTC	CSVRPPGSSYEQYF	TRBJ2-7	TRBV29-1	.	.
TGTGCCAGCAGTTACTCATCCACGACCCTAGGTGGCTACACCTTC	CASSYSSTTLGGYTF	TRBJ1-2	TRBV6-5	.	.
TGTGCCAGCAGTTCGCCCGGGGACTACACTGAAGCTTTCTTT	CASSSPGDYTEAFF	TRBJ1-1	TRBV27	.	.
TGTGCCAGCAGGACGGAGGTATACAATGAGCAGTTCTTC	CASRTEVYNEQFF	TRBJ2-1	TRBV2	.	.
TGTGCCAGCTCACCACCCACCTCGACTGGTTGGAACTCCTACGAGCAGTACTTC	CASSPPTSTGWNSYEQYF	TRBJ2-7	TRBV18	.	.
TGTGCCAGTAGTATCTCAGGTAGCAATCAGCCCCAGCATTTT	CASSISGSNQPQHF	TRBJ1-5	TRBV19	.	medium-sized